This T cell receptor beta chain derives from a study of PD-1 blockade in mismatch repair-deficient tumors. About the research overall: Patients had around 12 mismatch repair-deficient cancer types, all previously treated and progressing. Study findings and constraints: Tumor-resident clones, often undetectable pretreatment in blood, expanded then contracted after pembrolizumab.

PCR or immunohistochemistry showed mismatch repair deficiency in every enrolled patient. TCR sequencing covered a few patients who responded to pembrolizumab. As regards this clone: The antigen is unknown.

The method was immunoSEQ multiplex PCR; TCRdb's version includes in-frame clones alone and lacks a portion of them. The table has some 84,000 clones, roughly 80% seen once. The CDR3 is made up of 15 amino acids. The V and J ends lost 0 bases and 5 bases, in that order; junction bases with no gene match: 6. The germline V gene encodes CDR1 KGHSY and CDR2 FQNENV. The sample here was peripheral blood, taken 12 weeks after starting pembrolizumab. The origin of this receptor is an adult with mismatch repair-deficient cancer. The rearrangement links TRBV16 to TRBJ2-7, with 8 nucleotides matching TRBD1. This CDR3 is CASSQSPDRVHEQYF. The CDR3 DNA sequence: TGTGCCAGCAGCCAATCTCCGGACAGGGTACACGAGCAGTACTTC.